The entry that follows covers one T cell receptor beta chain sequence. Its cognate antigen has yet to be identified. Per-base quality was not reported, and no clone a single base away is much larger than it. The sample originates from a study of cytomegalovirus exposure and HLA in healthy donors (dated by TCRdb to the late 2010s). Broadly, across the study: The 650 to 750 repertoires of the first cohort and the 110 or so validation repertoires were produced on the same platform, according to a later analysis. The study aimed to test whether signatures of past pathogen exposure could be identified by cataloging public T cell receptors. In addition to the first cohort of 650 to 800 subjects, a separate validation cohort of over 90 different subjects was used. To predict cytomegalovirus infection status, the study brought together high-throughput TCR immunosequencing, statistical association of individual TCRs with disease status, and machine learning.

The library relied on the immunoSEQ multiplex PCR assay. The authors' pipeline ran thus. To diagnose cytomegalovirus status from the catalog of TCR beta chain sequences, a statistical classification framework was built. This immuneACCESS table, as held by TCRdb, lists in-frame sequences with V and J called but not all clones. Of the missing ones, under half trace to an unresolved V gene in checked studies; the others have no known cause. V, J and clone size are taken as reported in that table, and D and trimming were inferred from the DNA itself. Here the sample has fewer than 130,000 clones; about 92% occur a single time. The top ten clones comprise about 2% of the sample. The donors were included in the validation cohort of some 120 subjects, a group kept apart from the approximately 700-subject first cohort. On the study overall, not on this receptor specifically: In vitro tests confirmed that three of the cytomegalovirus-associated TCR beta chains recognize cytomegalovirus antigens. In both the original and validation cohorts, the classifier was reported to diagnose cytomegalovirus status with high specificity and sensitivity. A later analysis lacked HLA typing for the validation cohort, so it scored co-occurrence in that cohort across all 110 or so repertoires. Of the cluster scores, about 94% were above 0 in a later analysis, which found that TCRs clustered in the first cohort also tended to co-occur in the 120 validation repertoires. The study listed 164 TCR beta chains as associated with cytomegalovirus. It was suggested by the authors that the approach could potentially be generalized to other disease states and immunological phenotypes. Most TCR sequences were observed very rarely across donors, whereas some public TCRs were present in many individuals.

The sequence was obtained from a young woman in good health and CMV-seronegative. The sequenced material came from PBMCs.

The bases read TGCGCCAGCAGCTTGTGGGCAGAGTCCTACGAGCAGTACTTC. This codes for CASSLWAESYEQYF. The chain employs TRBV5-1 and TRBJ2-7, with no D gene named confidently. The V end loses 1 base and the J end loses 1 base, and a stretch of 9 bases separates them. The CDR3 holds 14 amino acids from the cysteine to the phenylalanine. The retained sequence is limited to the CDR3, 42 bases, with the frame set at the first base. Sequences SGHRS (CDR1) and YFSETQ (CDR2) are obtained from the germline V gene.